Listed below are T cell receptor beta chains from one sample, sequenced in a study of identical twins. From the 5' RACE reads, TCRdb called clonotypes with MiXCR, one entry per CDR3 protein. This table has 1,800,000 or so distinct CDR3 sequences, less than 40% appearing once. The sample was cord blood. Receptors originate from a newborn girl in good health. Each CDR3 is given with its conserved first and last residue. A D gene is named only where the DNA matches it firmly. A clone size is listed for some rows: how often the clone was seen (once, few, many), or a class if it is expanded.

v_call: TRBV6-6
clone_size: NA
j_call: TRBJ2-5
d_call: NA
cdr3_nt: TGTGCCAGCAGTTACTCGGGGGGGGCCCAAGAGACCCAGTACTTC
cdr3_aa: CASSYSGGAQETQYF

v_call: TRBV20-1
clone_size: NA
j_call: TRBJ2-5
d_call: TRBD2
cdr3_nt: TGCAGCTCGACTAGCGGGGTGGGGGAGACCCAGTACTTC
cdr3_aa: CSSTSGVGETQYF

v_call: TRBV10-3
clone_size: NA
j_call: TRBJ1-2
d_call: NA
cdr3_nt: TGTGCCATCAGTGAAATAGGCAGGGGCGGCTACACCTTC
cdr3_aa: CAISEIGRGGYTF

v_call: TRBV29-1
clone_size: NA
j_call: TRBJ1-6
d_call: TRBD1
cdr3_nt: TGCAGCGTGGGGGACAGTTCACCCCTCCACTTT
cdr3_aa: CSVGDSSPLHF

v_call: TRBV27
clone_size: NA
j_call: TRBJ2-3
d_call: TRBD1
cdr3_nt: TGTGCCAGCAGTGCACCGGGACAGGGGGGGTGGGATACGCAGTATTTT
cdr3_aa: CASSAPGQGGWDTQYF

v_call: TRBV7-8
clone_size: few
j_call: TRBJ2-5
d_call: NA
cdr3_nt: TGTGCCAGCAGCTTCGGGGGAAAGACCCAGTACTTC
cdr3_aa: CASSFGGKTQYF

v_call: TRBV20-1
clone_size: few
j_call: TRBJ2-1
d_call: TRBD2
cdr3_nt: TGCAGTGCTAGACCTAGCGGGCCCTACAATGAGCAGTTCTTC
cdr3_aa: CSARPSGPYNEQFF

v_call: TRBV6-6
clone_size: few
j_call: TRBJ2-1
d_call: TRBD2
cdr3_nt: TGTGCCAGCACTTTCCAGACTAGCGATGAGCAGTTCTTC
cdr3_aa: CASTFQTSDEQFF

v_call: TRBV13
clone_size: many
j_call: TRBJ2-7
d_call: NA
cdr3_nt: TGTGCCAGCAGCTTAGGCCTAACTGGCCGCTCCTACGAGCAGTACTTC
cdr3_aa: CASSLGLTGRSYEQYF

v_call: TRBV19
clone_size: NA
j_call: TRBJ1-1
d_call: NA
cdr3_nt: TGTGCCAGTAGTATGCAGATGAACACTGAAGCTTTCTTT
cdr3_aa: CASSMQMNTEAFF

v_call: TRBV6-1
clone_size: few
j_call: TRBJ2-7
d_call: NA
cdr3_nt: TGTGCCAGCAGTGAATGGGCAAGACCCTACGAGCAGTACTTC
cdr3_aa: CASSEWARPYEQYF

v_call: TRBV6-1
clone_size: few
j_call: TRBJ2-5
d_call: TRBD1
cdr3_nt: TGTGCCAGCAGTGAAGCCTTTACCAGGGGGTTTCGCCAAGAGACCCAGTACTTC
cdr3_aa: CASSEAFTRGFRQETQYF

v_call: TRBV10-1
clone_size: few
j_call: TRBJ1-1
d_call: NA
cdr3_nt: TGCGCCAGCAGTGAGGGACGGTTAAAGAACACTGAAGCTTTCTTT
cdr3_aa: CASSEGRLKNTEAFF

v_call: TRBV7-2
clone_size: NA
j_call: TRBJ2-7
d_call: NA
cdr3_nt: TGTGCCAGCAGCTTAGTGTATGCCAGCAAGACATTCTACGAGCAGTACTTC
cdr3_aa: CASSLVYASKTFYEQYF

v_call: TRBV14
clone_size: few
j_call: TRBJ1-5
d_call: TRBD1
cdr3_nt: TGTGCCAGCAGCCCGTCCCGGGACAGGGGCCAGCCCCAGCATTTT
cdr3_aa: CASSPSRDRGQPQHF

v_call: TRBV25-1
clone_size: many
j_call: TRBJ2-1
d_call: NA
cdr3_nt: TGTGCCAGCAGTGACCGAGCAGGGAATGAGCAGTTCTTC
cdr3_aa: CASSDRAGNEQFF

v_call: TRBV12-3/TRBV12-4
clone_size: NA
j_call: TRBJ2-3
d_call: NA
cdr3_nt: TGTGCCAGCAGTTTTCCTCCCTCCCTCGAGGATACGCAGTATTTT
cdr3_aa: CASSFPPSLEDTQYF

v_call: TRBV4-2
clone_size: few
j_call: TRBJ2-3
d_call: TRBD2
cdr3_nt: TGTGCCAGCAGCCAAGGGCTAGCGGAAATCACAGATACGCAGTATTTT
cdr3_aa: CASSQGLAEITDTQYF

v_call: TRBV20-1
clone_size: NA
j_call: TRBJ1-2
d_call: NA
cdr3_nt: TGCAGTGCTAGAGAAGAACCACAGGAGACTAAGGATGGCTACACCTTC
cdr3_aa: CSAREEPQETKDGYTF